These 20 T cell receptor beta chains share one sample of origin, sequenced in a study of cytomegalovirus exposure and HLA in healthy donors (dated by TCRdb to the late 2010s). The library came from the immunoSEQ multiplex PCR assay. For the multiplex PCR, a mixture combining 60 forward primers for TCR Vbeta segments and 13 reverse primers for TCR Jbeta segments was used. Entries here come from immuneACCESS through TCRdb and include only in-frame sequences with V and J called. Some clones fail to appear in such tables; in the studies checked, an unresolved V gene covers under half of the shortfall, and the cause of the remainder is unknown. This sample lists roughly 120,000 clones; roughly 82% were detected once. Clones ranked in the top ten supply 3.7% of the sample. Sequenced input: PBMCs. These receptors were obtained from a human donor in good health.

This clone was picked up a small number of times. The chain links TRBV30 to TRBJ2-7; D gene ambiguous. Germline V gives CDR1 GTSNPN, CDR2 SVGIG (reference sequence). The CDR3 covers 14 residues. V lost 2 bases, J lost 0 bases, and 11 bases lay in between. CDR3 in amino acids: CAWSRTQSSYEQYF. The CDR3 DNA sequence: TGTGCCTGGAGTCGTACACAGAGCTCCTACGAGCAGTACTTC.

Here the CDR3 reads CAIRPDRGREAQPQHF. In nucleotides, the CDR3 is TGTGCCATCAGGCCCGACAGGGGGCGCGAGGCTCAGCCCCAGCATTTT. V usage is TRBV10-3 and J usage is TRBJ1-5; 10 positions match TRBD1. The CDR3 has 16 amino acids. Germline-derived CDR1 and CDR2 are ENHRY and SYGVKD. V lost 6 bases to trimming and J lost 6 bases; unmatched junction nucleotides: 11.

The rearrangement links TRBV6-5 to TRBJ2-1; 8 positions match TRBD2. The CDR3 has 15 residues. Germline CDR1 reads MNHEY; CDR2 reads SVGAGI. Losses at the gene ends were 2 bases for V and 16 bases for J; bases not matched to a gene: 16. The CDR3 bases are TGTGCCAGCAGTTACCTGGCGGGAGGAGGTAATCAGGAATTCTTC. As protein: CASSYLAGGGNQEFF.

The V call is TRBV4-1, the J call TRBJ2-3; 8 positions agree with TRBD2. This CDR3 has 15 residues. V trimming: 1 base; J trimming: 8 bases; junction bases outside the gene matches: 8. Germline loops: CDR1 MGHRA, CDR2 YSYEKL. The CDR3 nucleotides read TGCGCCAGCAGCCAAGTACTAGCGGCAATGGGTACGCAGTATTTT. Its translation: CASSQVLAAMGTQYF.

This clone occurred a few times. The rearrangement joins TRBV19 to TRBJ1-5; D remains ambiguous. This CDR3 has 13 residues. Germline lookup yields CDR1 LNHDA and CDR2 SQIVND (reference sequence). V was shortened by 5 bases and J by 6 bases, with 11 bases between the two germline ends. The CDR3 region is CASSDGRGQPQHF. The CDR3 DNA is TGTGCCAGTAGTGATGGTCGGGGTCAGCCCCAGCATTTT. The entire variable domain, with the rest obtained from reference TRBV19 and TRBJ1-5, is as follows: DGGITQSPKYLFRKEGQNVTLSCEQNLNHDAMYWYRQDPGQGLRLIYYSQIVNDFQKGDIAEGYSVSREKKESFPLTVTSAQKNPTAFYLCASSDGRGQPQHFGDGTRLSIL.

CDR3 loop: CASSENGRAAGELFF. DNA for the CDR3: TGTGCCAGCAGTGAAAACGGGAGGGCCGCCGGGGAGCTGTTTTTT. The rearrangement uses TRBV2 and TRBJ2-2; 8 nucleotides match TRBD2. V dropped 2 bases and J dropped 6; count of bases not matched to a gene: 5. The germline gives CDR1 SNHLY, CDR2 FYNNEI. The CDR3 length is 15 residues.

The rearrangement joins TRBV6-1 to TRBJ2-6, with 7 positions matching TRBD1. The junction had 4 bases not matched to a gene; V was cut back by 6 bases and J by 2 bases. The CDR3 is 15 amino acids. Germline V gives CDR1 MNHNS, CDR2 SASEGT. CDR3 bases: TGTGCCAGCAGCACAGGGGACGCTGGGGCCAACGTCCTGACTTTC. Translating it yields CASSTGDAGANVLTF.

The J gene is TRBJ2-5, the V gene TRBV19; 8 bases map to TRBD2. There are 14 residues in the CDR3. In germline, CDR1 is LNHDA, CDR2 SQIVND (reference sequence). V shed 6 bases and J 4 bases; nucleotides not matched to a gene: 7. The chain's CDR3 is CASRRREGIETQYF. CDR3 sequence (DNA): TGTGCCAGTAGGAGACGGGAGGGCATAGAGACCCAGTACTTC.

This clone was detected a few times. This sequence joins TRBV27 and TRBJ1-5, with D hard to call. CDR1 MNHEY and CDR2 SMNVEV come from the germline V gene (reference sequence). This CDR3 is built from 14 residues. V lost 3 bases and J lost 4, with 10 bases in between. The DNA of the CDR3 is TGTGCCAGCAGTTTTCGGGAAAAAAATCAGCCCCAGCATTTT. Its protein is CASSFREKNQPQHF.

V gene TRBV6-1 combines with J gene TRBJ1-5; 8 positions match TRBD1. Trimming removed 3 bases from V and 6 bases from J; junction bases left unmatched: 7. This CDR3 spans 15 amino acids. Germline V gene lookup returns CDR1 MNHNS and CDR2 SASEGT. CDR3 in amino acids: CASSDLDRGFQPQHF. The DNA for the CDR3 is TGTGCCAGCAGTGATCTCGACAGGGGATTTCAGCCCCAGCATTTT.

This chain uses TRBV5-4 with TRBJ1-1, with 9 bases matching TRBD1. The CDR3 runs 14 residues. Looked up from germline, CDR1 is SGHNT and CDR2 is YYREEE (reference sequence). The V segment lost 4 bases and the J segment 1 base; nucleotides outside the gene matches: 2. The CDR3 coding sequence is TGTGCCAGCAGCACGGGACAGGGGAACACTGAAGCTTTCTTT. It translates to CASSTGQGNTEAFF.

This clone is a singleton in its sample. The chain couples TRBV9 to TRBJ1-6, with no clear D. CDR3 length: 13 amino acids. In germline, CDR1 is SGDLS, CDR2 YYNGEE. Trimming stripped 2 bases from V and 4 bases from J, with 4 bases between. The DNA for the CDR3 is TGTGCCAGCAGCGTGACTTATAATTCACCCCTCCACTTT. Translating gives CASSVTYNSPLHF.

This CDR3 reads CASSLGTYNTGELFF. The CDR3 DNA reads as TGTGCCAGTAGTCTCGGGACATATAACACCGGGGAGCTGTTTTTT. The J gene is TRBJ2-2, the V gene TRBV19; maybe TRBD1 (6 bases). Germline V gives CDR1 LNHDA, CDR2 SQIVND (reference sequence). The ends were cut back, 5 bases at V and 2 bases at J, with 12 bases in the middle. CDR3 length equals 15 residues.

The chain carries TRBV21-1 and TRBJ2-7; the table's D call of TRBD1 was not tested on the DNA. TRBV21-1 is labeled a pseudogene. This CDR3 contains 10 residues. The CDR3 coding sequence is TGTGCCAAAGACAGCTACGAGCAGTACTTC. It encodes CAKDSYEQYF.

The CDR3 loop is CASSVGRGGETQYF. In DNA, the CDR3 is TGTGCCAGCAGCGTAGGGCGGGGGGGGGAGACCCAGTACTTC. This rearrangement joins TRBV9 to TRBJ2-5; 9 bases are shared with TRBD2. The J segment lost 5 bases and the V segment lost 0 bases, leaving 2 bases of the junction unmatched. Germline loops: CDR1 SGDLS, CDR2 YYNGEE. CDR3 length: 14 amino acids.

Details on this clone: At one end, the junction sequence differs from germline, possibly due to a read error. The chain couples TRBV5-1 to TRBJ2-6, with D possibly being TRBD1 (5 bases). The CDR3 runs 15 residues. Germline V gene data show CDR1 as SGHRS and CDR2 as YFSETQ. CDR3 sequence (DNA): TGCGCCAGCAGCTTGGATCCTACTGGGGCCAACGGCCTGACTTTC. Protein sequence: CASSLDPTGANGLTF.

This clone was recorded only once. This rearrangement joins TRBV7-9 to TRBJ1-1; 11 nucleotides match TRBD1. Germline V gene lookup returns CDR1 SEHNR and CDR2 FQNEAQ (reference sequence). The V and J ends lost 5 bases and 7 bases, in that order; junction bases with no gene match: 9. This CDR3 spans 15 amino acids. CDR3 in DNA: TGTGCCAGCAGCGGGTGGACAGGGGGCAGCGGTGAAGCTTTCTTT. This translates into CASSGWTGGSGEAFF.

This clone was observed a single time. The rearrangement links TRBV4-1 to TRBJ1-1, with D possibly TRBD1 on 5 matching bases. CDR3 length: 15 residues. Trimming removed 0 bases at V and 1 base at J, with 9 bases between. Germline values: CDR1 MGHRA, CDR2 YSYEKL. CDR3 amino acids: CASSQDPGPNTEAFF. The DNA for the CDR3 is TGCGCCAGCAGCCAAGATCCAGGGCCGAACACTGAAGCTTTCTTT.

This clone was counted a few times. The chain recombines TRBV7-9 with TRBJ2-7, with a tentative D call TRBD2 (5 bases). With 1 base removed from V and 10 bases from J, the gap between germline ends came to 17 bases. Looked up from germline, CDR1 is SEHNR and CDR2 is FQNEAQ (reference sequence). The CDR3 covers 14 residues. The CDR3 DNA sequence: TGTGCCAGCAGCTTAGGGCTAGCCGGCCCTAACCAGTACTTC. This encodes CASSLGLAGPNQYF.

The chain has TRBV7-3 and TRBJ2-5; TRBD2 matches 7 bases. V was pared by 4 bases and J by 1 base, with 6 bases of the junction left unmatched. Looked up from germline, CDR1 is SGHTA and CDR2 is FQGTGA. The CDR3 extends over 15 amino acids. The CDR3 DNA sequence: TGTGCCAGCAGCTCCATCGGGGGGACCCAAGAGACCCAGTACTTC. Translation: CASSSIGGTQETQYF.